These T cell receptor beta chains were read from a single sample in a study of shared clonotypes between healthy human individuals. TCRdb's copy holds only in-frame clones and misses some; the assay was immunoSEQ multiplex PCR. The table shows about 1.1 million clones, with 75% to 80% occurring only once. Sequencing was performed on memory CD4+ T cells from PBMCs. These receptors were obtained from a man aged 18-30 years in good health. Some clones in this sample may be carry-over from other donors' samples. CDR3s include the opening cysteine and the closing phenylalanine or tryptophan. A D gene is named only where the DNA matches it firmly. The size entry is marked missing in some rows and otherwise reads once, few, many or a size class.

TRBV6-1	TRBD2	TRBJ2-1	-	CASRLADSYNEQFF	TGTGCAAGCCGACTAGCGGACTCCTACAATGAGCAGTTCTTC
TRBV11-2	TRBD1	TRBJ2-7	-	CASSRIDRGIADEQYF	TGTGCCAGCAGCCGAATCGACAGGGGTATAGCGGACGAGCAGTACTTC
TRBV7-2	TRBD2	TRBJ2-1	-	CASSPRGPLADNEQFF	TGTGCCAGCAGCCCTAGGGGTCCTCTAGCGGACAATGAGCAGTTCTTC
TRBV18	TRBD1	TRBJ2-1	-	CASSTGQIPYNEQFF	TGTGCCAGCTCTACGGGACAGATACCCTACAATGAGCAGTTCTTC
TRBV6-5	-	TRBJ1-1	many	CASSEGSAFF	TGTGCCAGCAGTGAAGGAAGTGCTTTCTTT
TRBV5-1	TRBD1	TRBJ1-3	-	CASSPAGDRGNTIYF	TGCGCCAGCAGCCCCGCCGGGGACAGGGGAAACACCATATATTTT
TRBV7-2	-	TRBJ2-7	-	CASSLDPYEQYF	TGTGCCAGCAGCTTAGATCCCTACGAGCAGTACTTC
TRBV9	TRBD2	TRBJ2-1	-	CASSVLADSYNEQFF	TGTGCCAGCAGCGTCCTAGCGGACTCCTACAATGAGCAGTTCTTC
TRBV2	TRBD1	TRBJ1-2	-	CASSALTGDYGYTF	TGTGCCAGCAGTGCCCTGACAGGGGACTATGGCTACACCTTC
TRBV7-9	TRBD1	TRBJ2-2	-	CASSKDPGQGRNGELFF	TGTGCCAGCAGTAAGGATCCGGGACAGGGAAGGAACGGGGAGCTGTTTTTT
TRBV2	-	TRBJ1-1	-	CATAFDTEAFF	TGTGCCACTGCCTTCGACACTGAAGCTTTCTTT
TRBV7-8	-	TRBJ1-3	-	CASSLGTGSSGNTIYF	TGTGCCAGCAGCTTAGGAACAGGGTCGTCTGGAAACACCATATATTTT
TRBV11-2	TRBD2	TRBJ2-1	-	CASSRGLSHNEQFF	TGTGCCAGCAGCCGGGGACTATCCCACAATGAGCAGTTCTTC